This is a list of T cell receptor beta chains from one sample in a study of siplizumab effects on memory and regulatory T cells. Produced via immunoSEQ multiplex PCR; TCRdb's table is partial and in-frame only. This repertoire shows around 26,000 clones, roughly 84% found once; its top ten account for 20% to 25%. Input material: memory CD4+ T cells sorted from blood. These receptor sequences come from a human donor in good health. CDR3s include the opening cysteine and the closing phenylalanine or tryptophan. Each record gives: clone size, J gene, D gene, V gene, CDR3 DNA, CDR3 protein. The D gene is left open where the match is weak. Size values are once, few and many counts, or a class for expanded clones, and some rows have none.

-,TRBJ2-6,-,TRBV6-1,TGTGCCAGCAGTGAAGGTGGGCGTGGGGCCAACGTCCTGACTTTC,CASSEGGRGANVLTF
-,TRBJ2-3,TRBD2,TRBV10-3,TGTGCCATCAACCTAGCGGGAGCCTCAGATACGCAGTATTTT,CAINLAGASDTQYF
-,TRBJ2-5,-,TRBV29-1,TGCAGCGTTGAGCGGGGGCCGGGGGAGACCCAGTACTTC,CSVERGPGETQYF
-,TRBJ2-4,-,TRBV6-5,TGTGCCAGCAGTTACAGAGGGCCGGGAAACATTCAGTACTTC,CASSYRGPGNIQYF
-,TRBJ2-6,TRBD1,TRBV7-8,TGTGCCAGCAGCTTAGGTCGGACAGGCCTGTGGTCTTGGGCCAACGTCCTGACTTTC,CASSLGRTGLWSWANVLTF
-,TRBJ2-5,-,TRBV7-9,TGTGCCAGCAGCTTAACGAGCGAGACCCAGTACTTC,CASSLTSETQYF
-,TRBJ1-2,TRBD1,TRBV30,TGTGCCTGGAGTTTCGACAGGGGGCAACATGGCTACACCTTC,CAWSFDRGQHGYTF
-,TRBJ2-7,-,TRBV5-6,TGTGCCAGCAGCCGTGGACCGCGTGGGGCCTACGAGCAGTACTTC,CASSRGPRGAYEQYF
-,TRBJ1-1,-,TRBV7-2,TGTGCCAGCAGCTTGGGGGGGGTTAGGAACACTGAAGCTTTCTTT,CASSLGGVRNTEAFF
-,TRBJ1-1,-,TRBV7-8,TGTGCCAGCAGCTTAGGGGCGGGGGGGACTGAAGCTTTCTTT,CASSLGAGGTEAFF
-,TRBJ2-1,-,TRBV11-1,TGTGCCAGCAGCTCTAAAGGGTTCGGTGAGCAGTTCTTC,CASSSKGFGEQFF
-,TRBJ1-1,-,TRBV7-2,TGTGCCAGCAGCCATATCGGGGCCCGGGACACTGAAGCTTTCTTT,CASSHIGARDTEAFF
once,TRBJ2-6,-,TRBV7-2,TGTGCCAGCAGCTTATCTGGAGGGCCCAGCTCTGGGGCCAACGTCCTGACTTTC,CASSLSGGPSSGANVLTF
-,TRBJ1-1,-,TRBV6-6,TGTGCCAGCAGTGGAACACAGGGGAACACTGAAGCTTTCTTT,CASSGTQGNTEAFF
-,TRBJ1-5,-,TRBV6-4,TGTGCCAGCAGCCGGGACCCGGATCAGCCCCAGCATTTT,CASSRDPDQPQHF
once,TRBJ2-7,-,TRBV18,TGTGCCAGCTCACCACCAGACAGTGAAACCTCCTACGAGCAGTACTTC,CASSPPDSETSYEQYF
-,TRBJ2-1,TRBD2,TRBV15,TGTGCCACGTACTCCGGGGGGAGCTCCTACAATGAGCAGTTCTTC,CATYSGGSSYNEQFF
-,TRBJ2-2,-,TRBV27,TGTGCCAGCAGTTTCCAGGAGAGCGATGAGGAGCTGTTTTTT,CASSFQESDEELFF
-,TRBJ1-2,-,TRBV7-2,TGTGCCAGCAGCTTAGGGGGGCGGACGAGAATTTATGGCTACACCTTC,CASSLGGRTRIYGYTF
-,TRBJ2-7,TRBD2,TRBV19,TGTGCCAGCAAGACTAGCGGGAGCTCCTACGAGCAGTACTTC,CASKTSGSSYEQYF
-,TRBJ1-1,TRBD1,TRBV7-9,TGTGCCAGCAGCTTCGGGGGTGACAGGGCGAGCACTGAAGCTTTCTTT,CASSFGGDRASTEAFF
-,TRBJ2-1,TRBD1,TRBV7-2,TGTGCCAGCAGCTTAGACAGGGGTAGCAATGAGCAGTTCTTC,CASSLDRGSNEQFF
few,TRBJ1-1,-,TRBV6-4,TGTGCCAGCAGTGCCACTTACGGGACTGAAGCTTTCTTT,CASSATYGTEAFF
-,TRBJ2-1,-,TRBV20-1,TGCAGTGCTAGGGCCTCCCTGGAGCAGTTCTTC,CSARASLEQFF
-,TRBJ2-7,-,TRBV29-1,TGCAGCGTTGGCACCACGGGACAAAGCCTCTACGAGCAGTACTTC,CSVGTTGQSLYEQYF
-,TRBJ1-2,-,TRBV4-3,TGCGCCAGCAGCCAAGACAGGGCCCCTCTCTATGGCTACACCTTC,CASSQDRAPLYGYTF
few,TRBJ2-3,-,TRBV7-3,TGTGCCAGCAGCCGGGCCCCAGGCACAGATACGCAGTATTTT,CASSRAPGTDTQYF
-,TRBJ2-2,-,TRBV5-1,TGCGCCAGCAGCTTGGCCTTAGGGGATAACACCGGGGAGCTGTTTTTT,CASSLALGDNTGELFF
-,TRBJ2-1,-,TRBV4-1,TGCGCCAGCAGCCCGGTCAGTACTATCATTGAGCAGTTCTTC,CASSPVSTIIEQFF
-,TRBJ2-1,-,TRBV28,TGTGCCAGCAGCCGGCTGGTCAATGAGCAGTTCTTC,CASSRLVNEQFF
-,TRBJ2-1,TRBD2,TRBV29-1,TGCAGCGTTGATACTAGCGGCAATGAGCAGTTCTTC,CSVDTSGNEQFF
once,TRBJ2-7,-,TRBV11-1,TGTGCCAGCAGCTTCGGCCACCTCTACGAGCAGTACTTC,CASSFGHLYEQYF
-,TRBJ1-3,-,TRBV4-3,TGCGCCAGCAGCTATGAGTTTCGCTCTGGAAACACCATATATTTT,CASSYEFRSGNTIYF
-,TRBJ2-4,TRBD1,TRBV30,TGTGCCTGGAGTAATACAGGGGGCGAAGCCAAAAACATTCAGTACTTC,CAWSNTGGEAKNIQYF
once,TRBJ1-2,-,TRBV27,TGTGCCAGCAGCAGAGGGGGGAACTATGGCTACACCTTC,CASSRGGNYGYTF
-,TRBJ2-3,-,TRBV7-3,TGTGCCAGCAGGATTCAGAGATCCGCAGATACGCAGTATTTT,CASRIQRSADTQYF
-,TRBJ1-5,-,TRBV27,TGTGCCAGCAGTCGGGGGGCGAGTATGCAGCCCCAGCATTTT,CASSRGASMQPQHF
-,TRBJ2-3,-,TRBV5-1,TGCGCCAGCAGCTTGGTTTTAGGGAAAGATACGCAGTATTTT,CASSLVLGKDTQYF
-,TRBJ1-6,-,TRBV9,TGTGCCAGCAGCGTAGATGCCGGACCTCAACTTTCACCCCTCCACTTT,CASSVDAGPQLSPLHF
-,TRBJ2-3,-,TRBV10-3,TGTGCCATCAGTGGTGCGGGAAAGGTAGATACGCAGTATTTT,CAISGAGKVDTQYF
-,TRBJ2-3,TRBD1,TRBV7-9,TGTGCCAGCAGCCCGGGACAGGGAGATACGCAGTATTTT,CASSPGQGDTQYF
-,TRBJ1-6,TRBD1,TRBV19,TGTGCCAGTAAGACGGGACAGTATTCACCCCTCCACTTT,CASKTGQYSPLHF
-,TRBJ2-7,-,TRBV5-4,TGTGCCAGCACAAAGGGATCGCAGGGGTCCTACGAGCAGTACTTC,CASTKGSQGSYEQYF
once,TRBJ2-5,-,TRBV18,TGTGCCAGCTCTCGGTTCCAAGAGACCCAGTACTTC,CASSRFQETQYF
-,TRBJ1-1,-,TRBV30,TGTGCCTGGAGAGTAAAAGAGAACACTGAAGCTTTCTTT,CAWRVKENTEAFF
-,TRBJ2-5,TRBD1,TRBV4-3,TGCGCCAGCAGCCAAGAGAGCAGGACAGGGGATGAGACCCAGTACTTC,CASSQESRTGDETQYF
-,TRBJ1-2,-,TRBV7-3,TGTGCCAGCAGCTTAACTGCAGGGGACTATGGCTACACCTTC,CASSLTAGDYGYTF
-,TRBJ2-7,TRBD2,TRBV10-3,TGTGCCATCAAAACTAGCGGGAGCTACGAGCAGTACTTC,CAIKTSGSYEQYF
-,TRBJ2-7,-,TRBV5-1,TGCGCCAGCAGCTTGGACAGGGTCTACGAGCAGTACTTC,CASSLDRVYEQYF
-,TRBJ1-1,-,TRBV5-1,TGCGCCAGCAGCTTGGGCGGGAGGACATATACTGAAGCTTTCTTT,CASSLGGRTYTEAFF
-,TRBJ2-7,-,TRBV7-3,TGTGCCAGCAGCTTGACAGGGAGGGACTCCTACGAGCAGTACTTC,CASSLTGRDSYEQYF
-,TRBJ2-6,-,TRBV27,TGTGCCAGCAGTCTGACCCTTAGACAATCTGGGGCCAACGTCCTGACTTTC,CASSLTLRQSGANVLTF
-,TRBJ1-1,-,TRBV7-9,TGTGCCAGCAGCCTCCAAGAGGGCACTGAAGCTTTCTTT,CASSLQEGTEAFF